The 9 T cell receptor beta chains given below trace back to one sample, sequenced in a study of T-cell reconstitution after alpha-beta-depleted transplantation in children. As it was prepared, the TCRbeta library received unique molecular identifiers. One entry per CDR3 protein results from TCRdb running MiXCR on the PCR reads. This repertoire shows some 640,000 distinct CDR3 sequences, 16% found once; its top ten account for 0.8% to 1.1%. This specimen consisted of PBMCs from the stem cell graft donor, obtained from the stem cell graft. The receptors stem from a human donor who donated a stem cell graft to a child with acute myeloid leukemia.

At least ten counts were recorded for this clonotype. The chain carries TRBV20-1 and TRBJ1-1, with D possibly TRBD1 on 5 matching bases. V was trimmed by 3 bases and J by 3 bases, leaving 14 bases between them. The CDR3 runs 14 residues. CDR1 and CDR2 (germline): DFQATT, SNEGSKA (reference sequence). The CDR3 DNA follows: TGCAGTGCTAGCCAGGGTTTTCTCCACACTGAAGCTTTCTTT. This encodes CSASQGFLHTEAFF.

This clonotype was detected a few times. This CDR3 is CASSALAGGFNEQFF. In nucleotides, the CDR3 is TGTGCCAGCAGTGCCCTAGCGGGGGGGTTCAATGAGCAGTTCTTC. The gene calls are TRBV12-3 or TRBV12-4 and TRBJ2-1, with 12 bases fitting TRBD2. This CDR3 comprises 15 residues. V lost 5 bases to trimming and J lost 6 bases; unmatched junction nucleotides: 5.

This clonotype was counted between two and nine times. The rearrangement links TRBV19 to TRBJ2-5, with 9 bases lining up with TRBD2. CDR1 is LNHDA and CDR2 is SQIVND in the germline V gene (reference sequence). V lost 3 bases and J lost 4; bases outside the gene matches: 3. There are 14 residues in the CDR3. The CDR3 nucleotides are TGTGCCAGTAGTATGGGGACTAGCCCAGAGACCCAGTACTTC. Translation: CASSMGTSPETQYF. Filled out from reference TRBV19 and TRBJ2-5, the complete variable domain reads DGGITQSPKYLFRKEGQNVTLSCEQNLNHDAMYWYRQDPGQGLRLIYYSQIVNDFQKGDIAEGYSVSREKKESFPLTVTSAQKNPTAFYLCASSMGTSPETQYFGPGTRLLVL.

The chain joins TRBV2 to TRBJ1-5; unclear D gene. The CDR3 is made up of 14 amino acids. Trimming cost V 6 bases and J 1 base, with 10 bases left between them. CDR1 is SNHLY, CDR2 FYNNEI, per germline. The CDR3 nucleotides read TGTGCCAGCAGAAGGGAGGGAAGCAATCAGCCCCAGCATTTT. Protein product: CASRREGSNQPQHF.

The rearrangement joins TRBV7-2 to TRBJ2-1; D is unresolved. Trimming removed 1 base at V and 6 bases at J, with 7 bases between. The CDR3 is made up of 13 amino acids. CDR1 and CDR2 (germline): SGHTA, FQGNSA. CDR3: CASSLGNTNEQFF. Here the CDR3 DNA reads TGTGCCAGCAGCTTAGGGAACACCAATGAGCAGTTCTTC.

This rearrangement joins TRBV15 to TRBJ1-3; weak D call: TRBD1 (5 bases). This CDR3 is 13 amino acids long. Looked up from germline, CDR1 is LNHNV and CDR2 is YYDKDF (reference sequence). Deletions cut 6 bases from V and 4 bases from J, with 10 bases between. The CDR3 region is CATRLGRGNTIYF. CDR3 DNA: TGTGCCACCAGGCTGGGACGGGGAAACACCATATATTTT. The whole variable domain, filled in from reference TRBV15 and TRBJ1-3, reads DAMVIQNPRYQVTQFGKPVTLSCSQTLNHNVMYWYQQKSSQAPKLLFHYYDKDFNNEADTPDNFQSRRPNTSFCFLDIRSPGLGDTAMYLCATRLGRGNTIYFGEGSWLTVV.

The chain employs TRBV20-1 and TRBJ1-4, with no clear D. V lost 0 bases to trimming and J lost 8 bases, with 19 bases between them. Per germline, CDR1 DFQATT and CDR2 SNEGSKA (reference sequence). The CDR3 is 16 residues long. CDR3: CSARDRVGVLQEKLFF. CDR3 nucleotides: TGCAGTGCTAGAGATAGGGTTGGGGTTTTGCAAGAAAAACTGTTTTTT.

A few counts support this clonotype. The CDR3: CSANLPRGPSYNEQFF. The CDR3 DNA sequence: TGCAGTGCTAACCTTCCTCGGGGCCCTTCCTACAATGAGCAGTTCTTC. The chain recombines TRBV20-1 with TRBJ2-1; D may correspond to TRBD1 or TRBD2 (5 bases each). Trimming pared 4 bases from V and 1 base from J, leaving 17 bases between. Germline V gene lookup returns CDR1 DFQATT and CDR2 SNEGSKA (reference sequence). The CDR3 covers 16 residues.

The chain joins TRBV7-9 to TRBJ2-7; D might be TRBD1 (5 bases). The CDR3 sequence is 14 residues long. Trimming took 4 bases from V and 4 from J, leaving 14 bases between them. Germline V gives CDR1 SEHNR, CDR2 FQNEAQ (reference sequence). CDR3 nucleotides: TGTGCCAGCAGCTCGGTGGCAGGGCAGTACGAGCAGTACTTC. This gives the protein CASSSVAGQYEQYF.